This T cell receptor delta chain was found in a study of gamma-delta T cells after stem cell transplantation. Deletions cut 2 bases from V and 0 bases from J, with 21 bases between. The CDR3 is made up of 18 amino acids. The germline V gene has CDR1 GEAIGNYY and CDR2 EKD. This clone came up a few times. TCRdb re-called the RT-PCR reads through CATT. The sample lists about 2,800 delta-chain clones; approximately 2.9% were seen once. The V gene is TRDV2, the J gene TRDJ1; D unclear. Sequencing was carried out using gamma-delta T cells. This sequence originates from a human donor. It is not recorded whose cells these are; they may come from a transplant donor. The CDR3 region has the DNA TGTGCCTGTGACAAGTTGGGCTCTAGAGGACCCTACACCGATAAACTCATCTTT. It yields the protein CACDKLGSRGPYTDKLIF.